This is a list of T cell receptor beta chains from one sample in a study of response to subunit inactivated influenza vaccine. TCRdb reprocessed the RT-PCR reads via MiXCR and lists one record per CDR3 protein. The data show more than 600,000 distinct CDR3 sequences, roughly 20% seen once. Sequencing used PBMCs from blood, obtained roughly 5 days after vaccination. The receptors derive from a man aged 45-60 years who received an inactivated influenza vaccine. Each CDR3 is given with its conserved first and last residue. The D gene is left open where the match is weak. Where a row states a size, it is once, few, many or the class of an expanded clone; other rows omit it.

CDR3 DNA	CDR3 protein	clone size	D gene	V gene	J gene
TGTGCCACCAGGACCATGACGGGACAAAAGAGCACAGATACGCAGTATTTT	CATRTMTGQKSTDTQYF	NA	NA	TRBV15	TRBJ2-3
TGTGCCAGCGGGTCTCTCAGGAGCTCCTATAATTCACCCCTCCACTTT	CASGSLRSSYNSPLHF	NA	NA	TRBV12-3/TRBV12-4	TRBJ1-6
TGCGCCAGCAGCATAACTAGCGGGAGGACATCCTACGAGCAGTACTTC	CASSITSGRTSYEQYF	few	TRBD2	TRBV5-1	TRBJ2-7
TGTGCCAGCAGCTTTGGACAGGGGGTCTACGAGCAGTACTTC	CASSFGQGVYEQYF	few	TRBD1	TRBV7-9	TRBJ2-7
TGCAGCGGACAGGGGCCGAACACTGAAGCTTTCTTT	CSGQGPNTEAFF	few	TRBD1	TRBV29-1	TRBJ1-1
TGCAGTGCCAGCGCGGGGGGGGCCCTCAATGAGCAGTTCTTC	CSASAGGALNEQFF	NA	TRBD2	TRBV20-1	TRBJ2-1
TGTGCTAGTGGTTTGAAGACTAGCGGGAGAAGACATGAGCAGTTCTTC	CASGLKTSGRRHEQFF	few	TRBD2	TRBV12-5	TRBJ2-1
TGTGCCAGCAGCCAAGGGGGTTGGGAGGTGAGCACTGAAGCTTTCTTT	CASSQGGWEVSTEAFF	few	NA	TRBV3-1	TRBJ1-1
TGTGCCAGCAGCTTAGCTGTTGCGGGACAGGGGATGGATGAGCAGTTCTTC	CASSLAVAGQGMDEQFF	few	TRBD1	TRBV7-2	TRBJ2-1
TGTGCCAGCAGTTCGCTAGCGGGGGGGCTGGGTGAGCAGTTCTTC	CASSSLAGGLGEQFF	NA	TRBD2	TRBV12-3/TRBV12-4	TRBJ2-1
TGCGCCAGCCGGGACAGGGTGGCGGGCACAGATACGCAGTATTTT	CASRDRVAGTDTQYF	few	TRBD1	TRBV5-1	TRBJ2-3
TGCAGTGCTTACCGACTAGAATTGCCCTCGAATGAGCAGTTCTTC	CSAYRLELPSNEQFF	NA	NA	TRBV20-1	TRBJ2-1
TGTGCCAGCAGCTTAGTAGCCCGAGAGACAGGGGGCTTGGAGACCCAGTACTTC	CASSLVARETGGLETQYF	NA	TRBD1	TRBV11-2	TRBJ2-5
TGTGCCAGCATCACAGGGGACATCAGCAATCAGCCCCAGCATTTT	CASITGDISNQPQHF	NA	TRBD1	TRBV6-1	TRBJ1-5
TGTGCCATCAGCACAGGGGGCGCATCCGGGGAGCTGTTTTTT	CAISTGGASGELFF	NA	TRBD1	TRBV10-3	TRBJ2-2
TGCAGCGTTGAAGCCGCCGGGACTAGCTATTGGCAGTTCTTC	CSVEAAGTSYWQFF	many	TRBD2	TRBV29-1	TRBJ2-1
TGCGCCAGTTCGGTCAGCGGGGAGACCCAGTACTTC	CASSVSGETQYF	many	NA	TRBV10-2	TRBJ2-5
TGTGCCAGCAGCAGACTAGCGGGAGTGGAGGAGACCCAGTACTTC	CASSRLAGVEETQYF	few	TRBD2	TRBV12-3/TRBV12-4	TRBJ2-5
TGCGCCAGCAGCTTCGGACAGTTTGCCTACGAGCAGTACTTC	CASSFGQFAYEQYF	NA	NA	TRBV5-1	TRBJ2-7
TGCAGTGCCCTGAGCGGGAGCTCCCCAGATACGCAGTATTTT	CSALSGSSPDTQYF	few	TRBD2	TRBV20-1	TRBJ2-3
TGTGCCAGCAGCTCCCTCCCGGGACTGGGGGGAAGTTCGGATGAGCAGTTCTTC	CASSSLPGLGGSSDEQFF	NA	NA	TRBV11-1	TRBJ2-1
TGTGCCATCAGTGAGCTGGGTGGGAACACTGAAGCTTTCTTT	CAISELGGNTEAFF	few	NA	TRBV10-3	TRBJ1-1
TGTGCCAGCAGCTTAGTCCCCAGGCGCTACGAGCAGTACTTC	CASSLVPRRYEQYF	NA	NA	TRBV7-8	TRBJ2-7
TGTGCCAGCAGCTTAGAAACCAGGGGCTTGAGTAGCAATGAGCAGTTCTTC	CASSLETRGLSSNEQFF	many	NA	TRBV7-9	TRBJ2-1
TGCGCCAGCAGAGCCGGGCCGAGCTCCTACAATGAGCAGTTCTTC	CASRAGPSSYNEQFF	NA	NA	TRBV5-1	TRBJ2-1